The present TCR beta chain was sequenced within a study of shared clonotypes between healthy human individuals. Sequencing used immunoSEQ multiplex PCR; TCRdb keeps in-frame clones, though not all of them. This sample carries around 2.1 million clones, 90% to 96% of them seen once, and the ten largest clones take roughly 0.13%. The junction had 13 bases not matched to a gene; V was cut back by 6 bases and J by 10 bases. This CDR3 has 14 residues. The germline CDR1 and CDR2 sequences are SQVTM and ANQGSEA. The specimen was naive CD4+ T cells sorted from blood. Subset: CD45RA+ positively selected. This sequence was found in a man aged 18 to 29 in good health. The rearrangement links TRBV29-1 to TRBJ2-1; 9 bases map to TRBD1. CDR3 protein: CSVAGRTGATEQFF. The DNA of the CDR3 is TGCAGCGTAGCCGGTCGGACAGGGGCAACAGAGCAGTTCTTC.